Listed here is a single TCR beta chain. The antigen is not known. This CDR3 spans 14 amino acids. V lost 4 bases, J lost 4 bases, and 11 bases lay in between. Germline V gene lookup returns CDR1 ENHRY and CDR2 SYGVKD. The source of the sample is a study of a mutant IDH1 vaccine in newly diagnosed glioma. About the research overall: Patients were given eight vaccinations, scheduled in weeks 1, 3, 5, 7, 11, 15, 19 and 23. Averaging roughly 40 years of age, treated patients were approximately 62% male and roughly 38% female.

Generated by immunoSEQ multiplex PCR, the TCRdb table keeps only in-frame clones and is missing some. This table has nearly 35,000 clones, about 86% appearing once. Documented time point: week 5, during vaccination. The vaccine gave 300 ug of a 20-mer mutant IDH1 peptide subcutaneously per dose. Donor tumors were new WHO grade 3 or 4 IDH1-mutant, ATRX-lost astrocytomas. The chain couples TRBV10-3 to TRBJ1-5; a weak D match, TRBD1 (6 bases). This TCR was recovered from a man in his thirties or forties with glioma. The sample was PBMCs, taken from a glioma patient whose treatment included an IDH1 peptide vaccine. The CDR3 region has the DNA TGTGCCATCAGTGCCGGGGGCCAAAATCAGCCCCAGCATTTT. It codes for CAISAGGQNQPQHF.